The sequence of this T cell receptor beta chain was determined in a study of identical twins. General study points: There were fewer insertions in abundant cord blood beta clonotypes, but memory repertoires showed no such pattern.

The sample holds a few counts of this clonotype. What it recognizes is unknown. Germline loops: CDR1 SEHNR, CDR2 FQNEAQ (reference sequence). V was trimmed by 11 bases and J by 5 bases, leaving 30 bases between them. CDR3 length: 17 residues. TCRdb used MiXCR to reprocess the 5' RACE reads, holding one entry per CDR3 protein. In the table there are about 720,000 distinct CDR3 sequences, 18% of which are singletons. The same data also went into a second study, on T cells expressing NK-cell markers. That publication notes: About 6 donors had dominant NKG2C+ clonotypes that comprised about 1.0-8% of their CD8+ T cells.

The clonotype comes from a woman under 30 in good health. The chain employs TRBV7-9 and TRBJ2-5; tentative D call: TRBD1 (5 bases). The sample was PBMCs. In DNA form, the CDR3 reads TGTGCCGGACACCCTACCCCCAGACACTTTCCGTCTGAGACCCAGTACTTC. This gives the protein CAGHPTPRHFPSETQYF.